Listed here are 10 T cell receptor beta chains from one sample, sequenced in a study of blood T cell repertoires in COVID-19. Assay used: immunoSEQ multiplex PCR; TCRdb lists only in-frame clones, some missing. The data contain 380,000 or so clones, more than 70% of them singletons. Material: peripheral blood. These receptor sequences come from a man aged 40-50 years with acute or convalescent COVID-19.

This chain connects TRBV12-5 to TRBJ2-1; perhaps TRBD2 as D (5 bases). The CDR3 is 15 residues long. Germline V lookup: CDR1 LGHNT, CDR2 FRNRAP. Trimming stripped 7 bases from V and 1 base from J, with 14 bases between. DNA of the CDR3: TGTGCTAGTGCCCCAACGCGGGCTTCCTACAATGAGCAGTTCTTC. It codes for CASAPTRASYNEQFF.

This chain's CDR3 is CAWGDLGASGNTGELFF. The CDR3 DNA sequence: TGTGCCTGGGGAGACCTTGGGGCTAGCGGAAACACCGGGGAGCTGTTTTTT. The rearrangement links TRBV30 to TRBJ2-2, with 7 bases fitting TRBD2. CDR1 and CDR2 (germline): GTSNPN, SVGIG (reference sequence). J gave up 2 bases and V 5 bases, and 14 bases lay outside the gene matches. There are 17 residues in the CDR3.

This chain links TRBV4-2 with TRBJ2-1, with a tentative D call TRBD2 (6 bases). This CDR3 contains 14 residues. Trimming removed 0 bases from V and 6 bases from J, with 9 bases in between. Per germline, CDR1 LGHNA and CDR2 YNFKEQ. The CDR3 reads CASSQERGFNEQFF. Written as DNA, the CDR3 is TGTGCCAGCAGCCAAGAGCGGGGCTTCAATGAGCAGTTCTTC.

V gene TRBV11-3 combines with J gene TRBJ1-6; D is ambiguous. This CDR3 has 13 residues. V was clipped by 5 bases and J by 7 bases, with 9 bases between them. Germline lookup yields CDR1 SGHNT and CDR2 YENEEA. CDR3 region: CASSLTRNSPLHF. The DNA for the CDR3 is TGTGCCAGCAGCCTCACGCGGAATTCACCCCTCCACTTT.

The chain links TRBV28 to TRBJ1-2; D not resolved. Germline V CDR1 and CDR2: MDHEN, SYDVKM. V was clipped by 6 bases and J by 4 bases, with 12 bases between them. The CDR3 totals 13 residues. In nucleotides, the CDR3 is TGTGCCAGCAGAGCAGGCACTTCCTATGGCTACACCTTC. Protein sequence: CASRAGTSYGYTF.

The chain recombines TRBV29-1 with TRBJ1-1; TRBD1 aligns across 8 bases. CDR3 length equals 14 residues. Germline V gene lookup returns CDR1 SQVTM and CDR2 ANQGSEA. Trimming cost V 2 bases and J 5 bases; bases outside gene matches: 7. DNA for the CDR3: TGCAGCGTTGAATTGACAGGGGCGAGGACTGAAGCTTTCTTT. Translation gives CSVELTGARTEAFF.

This clone was observed a single time. The chain recombines TRBV11-2 with TRBJ2-1; TRBD2 aligns across 11 bases. Trimming removed 5 bases from V and 5 bases from J; junction bases left unmatched: 8. CDR3 length: 16 residues. Germline loops: CDR1 SGHAT, CDR2 FQNNGV. CDR3 nucleotide sequence: TGTGCCAGCAGCGAAGGCCTAGCGGGGGGCCACAATGAGCAGTTCTTC. Translated, it gives CASSEGLAGGHNEQFF.

The chain uses TRBV5-4 and TRBJ1-3; D is uncertain. V was trimmed by 3 bases and J by 4 bases, leaving 17 bases between them. Germline V lookup: CDR1 SGHNT, CDR2 YYREEE (reference sequence). This CDR3 has 16 amino acids. The CDR3 reads CASSSHPVVAGNTIYF. CDR3 bases: TGTGCCAGCAGCTCCCACCCGGTCGTAGCAGGAAACACCATATATTTT.

The sample holds a few counts of this clone. The J gene is TRBJ2-2, the V gene TRBV4-3; TRBD1 matches 8 bases. The V segment lost 5 bases and the J segment 4 bases; nucleotides outside the gene matches: 3. The length of the CDR3 is 14 residues. Germline-derived CDR1 and CDR2 are LGHNA and YSLEER. DNA for the CDR3: TGCGCCAGCAGCTCAGGGGGCGGCACCGGGGAGCTGTTTTTT. Amino acid sequence: CASSSGGGTGELFF.

This clone appeared once. The chain links TRBV7-3 to TRBJ1-1, with D perhaps matching TRBD1 (5 bases). Between the trimmed V and J ends, which lost 6 bases and 4 bases, there was a span of 12 bases. CDR3 size: 13 residues. Germline assignment: CDR1 SGHTA and CDR2 FQGTGA. The CDR3 loop reads CASRPGGGTEAFF. The DNA for the CDR3 is TGTGCCAGCAGGCCAGGCGGGGGCACTGAAGCTTTCTTT.